These 8 T cell receptor beta chains originate from one sample sequenced in a study of beta chain features in type 1 diabetes (dated by TCRdb to 2016 to 2018). The library was made by the immunoSEQ multiplex PCR assay. The High Capacity cDNA Reverse Transcription Kit was used to reverse transcribe all of the isolated RNA, meaning that expressed TCRB transcripts were what got sequenced. TCRdb mirrors the immuneACCESS table, restricted to in-frame sequences. Some clones are absent from its copies; in checked studies, under half trace to an unresolved V gene, and the reason for the others is unknown. Counted in this sample were 360,000 or so clones; about 19% of them appeared once. Around 0.045% of the sample rests with the top ten. The sequenced material came from naive CD4+ T cells from blood. Read against the paper, the sample's cell subset or site label means: true naive CD4+ T cells. These receptors came from a young woman in good health.

V and J are TRBV7-9 and TRBJ2-3; no definite D call. V shed 6 bases and J shed 0 bases, with 13 bases lying between them. From germline, CDR1 is SEHNR and CDR2 FQNEAQ (reference sequence). The CDR3 length is 15 residues. Here the CDR3 DNA reads TGTGCCAGCAGTCGAGATGGGCCTAGCACAGATACGCAGTATTTT. As protein: CASSRDGPSTDTQYF.

V and J are TRBV7-9 and TRBJ2-1; 11 positions agree with TRBD2. Germline-derived CDR1 and CDR2 are SEHNR and FQNEAQ (reference sequence). The CDR3 totals 15 residues. The V gene end was trimmed by 3 bases and the J gene end by 4 bases; junction bases not matched to a gene: 2. The DNA of the CDR3 is TGTGCCAGCAGCTTCGGGACTAGCGGATACAATGAGCAGTTCTTC. It is translated as CASSFGTSGYNEQFF.

The chain employs TRBV7-2 and TRBJ1-3; D gene ambiguous. V was cut by 5 bases and J by 2 bases, with 13 bases left in between. The CDR3 is made up of 15 amino acids. Germline V gene sequence: CDR1 SGHTA, CDR2 FQGNSA. The CDR3 nucleotides are TGTGCCAGCAGCCCACGCGGGCCAACTGGAAACACCATATATTTT. Its protein product is CASSPRGPTGNTIYF. Combining the CDR3 with reference TRBV7-2 and TRBJ1-3 gives the whole variable domain GAGVSQSPSNKVTEKGKDVELRCDPISGHTALYWYRQSLGQGLEFLIYFQGNSAPDKSGLPSDRFSAERTGGSVSTLTIQRTQQEDSAVYLCASSPRGPTGNTIYFGEGSWLTVV.

This clone was seen only a few times. The V gene is TRBV4-1, the J gene TRBJ2-7; 10 nucleotides agree with TRBD1. CDR3 length: 16 residues. CDR1 MGHRA and CDR2 YSYEKL come from the germline V gene. The J segment lost 4 bases and the V segment lost 4 bases, leaving 10 bases of the junction unmatched. The CDR3 loop reads CASSLSGDRGLYEQYF. CDR3 bases: TGCGCCAGCAGCCTTAGTGGGGACAGGGGTCTTTACGAGCAGTACTTC.

This clone occurred a few times. This chain links TRBV2 with TRBJ2-2, with 7 bases identical to TRBD1. Germline V gene sequence: CDR1 SNHLY, CDR2 FYNNEI. The CDR3 is 15 residues long. V was pared by 5 bases and J by 0 bases, with 3 bases of the junction left unmatched. The CDR3 DNA reads TGTGCCAGCAGTTCACAGGGGCCGAACACCGGGGAGCTGTTTTTT. It codes for CASSSQGPNTGELFF.

V is TRBV19 and J is TRBJ2-5; TRBD1 aligns across 7 bases. CDR3 length: 14 amino acids. Trimming at V came to 5 bases and at J to 1 base, leaving 4 bases not matched to a gene. The germline gives CDR1 LNHDA, CDR2 SQIVND (reference sequence). The CDR3 reads CASSHRDSQETQYF. CDR3 nucleotide sequence: TGTGCCAGTAGTCATCGGGACAGCCAAGAGACCCAGTACTTC.

In DNA, the CDR3 is TGTGCCAGCAGCCCCCTTAGTCAGGGGGGAGGTGGCTACACCTTC. It translates to CASSPLSQGGGGYTF. The rearrangement links TRBV9 to TRBJ1-2, with 7 bases that match TRBD1. This CDR3 has 15 amino acids. V shed 4 bases and J 7 bases; nucleotides not matched to a gene: 13. CDR1 and CDR2 (germline): SGDLS, YYNGEE. The variable domain in full, completed from reference TRBV9 and TRBJ1-2, reads DSGVTQTPKHLITATGQRVTLRCSPRSGDLSVYWYQQSLDQGLQFLIQYYNGEERAKGNILERFSAQQFPDLHSELNLSSLELGDSALYFCASSPLSQGGGGYTFGSGTRLTVV.

This clone was counted between two and nine times. V and J are TRBV5-1 and TRBJ1-2; D is undetermined. The CDR3 loop spans 13 amino acids. V gave up 2 bases and J gave up 2 bases, with 7 bases separating them. Looked up from germline, CDR1 is SGHRS and CDR2 is YFSETQ. CDR3 coding DNA: TGCGCCAGCAGCTTCACGGTCAACTATGGCTACACCTTC. This sequence encodes CASSFTVNYGYTF.